This T cell receptor (beta chain) was recorded in a study of blood T cell repertoires in COVID-19. Study context: COVID-19 samples collected from the United States, Italy and Spain covered acute and convalescent phases. In each case, the material was cDNA or gDNA derived from T cells, B-cell-depleted T cells, or PBMCs.

Original handling: Estimates of nucleated cell counts were drawn from the amplification of reference gene primers. Method: immunoSEQ multiplex PCR; TCRdb's copy keeps in-frame clones and lacks some. The DNA was the basis for D and trimming; V, J and clone size are from that table. Of roughly 98,000 clones listed, around four fifths are singletons. The CDR3 extends over 15 amino acids. Germline V gene data show CDR1 as SGHRS and CDR2 as YFSETQ. V dropped 2 bases and J dropped 5; count of bases not matched to a gene: 6. The specimen sequenced was peripheral blood. The chain is built from TRBV5-1 and TRBJ2-7; 11 nucleotides align to TRBD1. The clonotype was recovered from a woman aged 70 to 79 with active or convalescent COVID-19. Written as DNA, the CDR3 is TGCGCCAGCAGCTTCAAAGGACAGGGGGCCCACGAGCAGTACTTC. Its translation: CASSFKGQGAHEQYF.